The 5 T cell receptor beta chains below come from one sample, sequenced in a study of T-cell reconstitution after alpha-beta-depleted transplantation in children (dated by TCRdb to the mid-2010s). The library was generated by PCR. Sequencing instrument: Illumina HiSeq 2500. TCR library preparation used molecular barcoding, with unique molecular identifiers applied to normalize quantification of the TCRbeta repertoire. In TCRdb, the public reads were trimmed at Q25 with fastp and aligned with MiXCR, with productive beta chains retained. All rows with the same CDR3 protein become a single entry with the most common DNA and genes. Here the sample has under 250,000 distinct CDR3 sequences; more than 15% occur a single time. Just under 45% of the sample belongs to the ten largest clones. Read against the paper, the sample's treatment or condition label means: allogeneic hematopoietic cell transplantation with graft depleted of TCRalphabeta T cells and CD19 B cells.

This specimen consisted of PBMCs, mostly from graft donor cells, obtained 360 days after TCRalphabeta/CD19-depleted stem cell transplant. The receptors shown here come from a male patient aged 2 to 10 who had a stem cell transplant for acute lymphoblastic leukemia, so the T cells may come from the graft donor.

The chain recombines TRBV5-1 with TRBJ1-1; no clear D gene. The CDR3 is 15 amino acids. Germline CDR1 SGHRS, CDR2 YFSETQ. With 2 bases removed from V and 2 bases from J, the gap between germline ends came to 13 bases. The CDR3 reads CASSLPERANTEAFF. The CDR3 nucleotides are TGCGCCAGCAGCTTACCGGAACGGGCAAACACTGAAGCTTTCTTT.

This chain joins TRBV12-3 or TRBV12-4 and TRBJ2-3, with a tentative D call TRBD2 (6 bases). CDR3 length: 17 amino acids. V was cut by 4 bases and J by 6 bases, with 23 bases left in between. The DNA of the CDR3 is TGTGCCAGCAGTTCGCGACGGAGGGGTGGCGATTTGGATACGCAGTATTTT. Its translation is CASSSRRRGGDLDTQYF.

This clonotype appeared a few times. The rearrangement links TRBV20-1 to TRBJ2-3, with 12 bases identical to TRBD2. CDR1 is DFQATT and CDR2 is SNEGSKA in the germline V gene (reference sequence). J was trimmed by 3 bases and V by 3 bases; bases with no gene match: 7. The CDR3 has 16 amino acids. The CDR3 DNA is TGCAGTGCTAGTTTACTAGCGGGGGGAGTGACAGATACGCAGTATTTT. It codes for CSASLLAGGVTDTQYF.

This chain connects TRBV10-3 to TRBJ2-5, with D unclear. The length of the CDR3 is 13 residues. Germline CDR1 is ENHRY and CDR2 is SYGVKD. With 7 bases removed from V and 3 bases from J, the gap between germline ends came to 12 bases. The chain's CDR3 is CAINDGGKETQYF. DNA for the CDR3: TGTGCCATCAATGATGGTGGCAAAGAGACCCAGTACTTC.

In its sample, this clonotype was seen a few times. The V gene is TRBV29-1, the J gene TRBJ1-1; D may be TRBD1 (6 bases). Trimming cost V 6 bases and J 4 bases, with 18 bases left between them. The CDR3 totals 14 residues. The germline V gene encodes CDR1 SQVTM and CDR2 ANQGSEA. CDR3 sequence (DNA): TGCAGCGTAACAAGGGGGGTTGGTGTCACTGAAGCTTTCTTT. Translating it yields CSVTRGVGVTEAFF.